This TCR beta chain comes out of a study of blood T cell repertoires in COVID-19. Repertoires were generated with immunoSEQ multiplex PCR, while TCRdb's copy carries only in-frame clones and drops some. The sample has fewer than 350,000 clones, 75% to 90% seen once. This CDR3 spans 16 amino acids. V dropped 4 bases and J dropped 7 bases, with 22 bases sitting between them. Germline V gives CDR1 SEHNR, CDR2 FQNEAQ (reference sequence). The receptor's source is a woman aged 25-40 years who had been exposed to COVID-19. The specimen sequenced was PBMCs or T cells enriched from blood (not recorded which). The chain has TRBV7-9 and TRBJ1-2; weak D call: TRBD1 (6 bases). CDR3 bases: TGTGCCAGCAGCTCGTATTTTATACAGGGTACCTTTGGCTACACCTTC. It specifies CASSSYFIQGTFGYTF.